This T cell receptor (beta chain) was sequenced during a study of control samples from healthy donors and cancer patients. This CDR3 is 16 amino acids long. Germline CDR1 is LGHDT and CDR2 is YNNKEL (reference sequence). The V and J ends lost 3 bases and 5 bases, in that order; junction bases with no gene match: 8. The data were produced by immunoSEQ multiplex PCR, yet TCRdb's version contains in-frame clones alone and is incomplete. Among about 130,000 clones listed, 75% to 95% were seen once. The chain recombines TRBV3-1 (or the pseudogene TRBV3-2) with TRBJ2-5; 11 nucleotides agree with TRBD2. The sequence was collected from a man aged 40-49 years in good health. The sample comprised blood. CDR3 in DNA: TGTGCCAGCAGCCAGGGAAATAGCGGGGGGGCTGAGACCCAGTACTTC. It translates to CASSQGNSGGAETQYF.